These T cell receptor beta chains were read from a single sample in a study of CD8 T cells in Susac syndrome. TCRdb recomputed calls from the immunoSEQ multiplex PCR reads with MiXCR, one row per CDR3 protein. The sample yields 130,000 or so distinct CDR3 sequences, around 90% seen once. The source material was CD8+ T cells from PBMCs. The receptors come from a human donor with multiple sclerosis. Both conserved end residues are trimmed from each CDR3.

CDR3 protein: ASTPGGWDEQY; V gene: TRBV5-4; J gene: TRBJ2-7
CDR3 protein: ASSFHVMNTEAF; V gene: TRBV28; J gene: TRBJ1-1
CDR3 protein: ASSSPSVRAETQY; V gene: TRBV7-9; J gene: TRBJ2-5
CDR3 protein: ATRQGLSINYGYT; V gene: TRBV27; J gene: TRBJ1-2
CDR3 protein: ASSMEEGLHYEQY; V gene: TRBV19; J gene: TRBJ2-7
CDR3 protein: ASSIGGPNQPQH; V gene: TRBV19; J gene: TRBJ1-5
CDR3 protein: AWSVQGTNTGELF; V gene: TRBV30; J gene: TRBJ2-2
CDR3 protein: ATSKPAGFQETQY; V gene: TRBV24-1; J gene: TRBJ2-5
CDR3 protein: ATSEGTAEAF; V gene: TRBV24-1; J gene: TRBJ1-1
CDR3 protein: ASQPQDRAYEQY; V gene: TRBV27; J gene: TRBJ2-7
CDR3 protein: ASSSADNYGYT; V gene: TRBV14; J gene: TRBJ1-2
CDR3 protein: ASSLQSILPGHRNQPQY; V gene: TRBV27; J gene: -
CDR3 protein: ASSQAPDTGELF; V gene: TRBV4-3; J gene: TRBJ2-2
CDR3 protein: ATSDFSPTSGVYNEQF; V gene: TRBV24-1; J gene: TRBJ2-1
CDR3 protein: ASSTLGQGFQETQY; V gene: TRBV7-9; J gene: TRBJ2-5
CDR3 protein: AEGLAGNNEQF; V gene: TRBV30; J gene: TRBJ2-1
CDR3 protein: ASSQETGFSYEQY; V gene: TRBV4-1; J gene: TRBJ2-7
CDR3 protein: SVVTTGDIYEQY; V gene: TRBV29-1; J gene: TRBJ2-7
CDR3 protein: SVEWGLGTEAF; V gene: TRBV29-1; J gene: TRBJ1-1